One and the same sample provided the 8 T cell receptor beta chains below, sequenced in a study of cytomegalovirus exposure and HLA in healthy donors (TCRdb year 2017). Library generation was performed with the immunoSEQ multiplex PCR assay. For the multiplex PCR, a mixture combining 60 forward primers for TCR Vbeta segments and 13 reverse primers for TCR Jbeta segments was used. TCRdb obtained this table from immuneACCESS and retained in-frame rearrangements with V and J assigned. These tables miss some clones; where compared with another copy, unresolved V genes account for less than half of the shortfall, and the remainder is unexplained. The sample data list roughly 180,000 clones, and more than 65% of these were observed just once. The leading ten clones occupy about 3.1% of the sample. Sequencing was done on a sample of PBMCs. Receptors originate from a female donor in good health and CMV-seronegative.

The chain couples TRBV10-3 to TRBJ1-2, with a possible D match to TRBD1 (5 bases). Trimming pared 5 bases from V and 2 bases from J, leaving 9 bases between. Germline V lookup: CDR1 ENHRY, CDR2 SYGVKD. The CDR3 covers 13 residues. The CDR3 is CAISPDSNYGYTF. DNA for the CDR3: TGTGCCATCAGTCCCGACAGCAACTATGGCTACACCTTC.

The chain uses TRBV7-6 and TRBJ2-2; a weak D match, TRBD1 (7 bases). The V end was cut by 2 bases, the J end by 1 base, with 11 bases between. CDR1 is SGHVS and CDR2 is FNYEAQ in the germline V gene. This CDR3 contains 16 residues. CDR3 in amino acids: CASSLRGRGNTGELFF. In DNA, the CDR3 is TGTGCCAGCAGCTTAAGGGGGCGGGGGAACACCGGGGAGCTGTTTTTT.

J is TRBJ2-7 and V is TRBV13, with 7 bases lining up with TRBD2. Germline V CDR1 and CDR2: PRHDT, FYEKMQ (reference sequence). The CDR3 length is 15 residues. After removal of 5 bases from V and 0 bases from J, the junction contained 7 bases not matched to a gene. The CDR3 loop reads CASSQAGPRSYEQYF. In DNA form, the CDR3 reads TGTGCCAGCAGCCAAGCGGGGCCCCGCTCCTACGAGCAGTACTTC.

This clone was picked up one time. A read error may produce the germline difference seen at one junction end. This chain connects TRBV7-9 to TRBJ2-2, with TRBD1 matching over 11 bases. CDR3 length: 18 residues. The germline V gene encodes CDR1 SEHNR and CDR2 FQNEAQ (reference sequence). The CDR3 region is CSSSSSTRGQGDTGELFF. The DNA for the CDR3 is TGTTCCAGCAGCTCCTCTACCAGGGGACAGGGGGACACCGGGGAGCTGTTTTTT. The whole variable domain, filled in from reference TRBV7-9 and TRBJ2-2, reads DTGVSQNPRHKITKRGQNVTFRCDPISEHNRLYWYRQTLGQGPEFLTYFQNEAQLEKSRLLSDRFSAERPKGSFSTLEIQRTEQGDSAMYLCSSSSSTRGQGDTGELFFGEGSRLTVL.

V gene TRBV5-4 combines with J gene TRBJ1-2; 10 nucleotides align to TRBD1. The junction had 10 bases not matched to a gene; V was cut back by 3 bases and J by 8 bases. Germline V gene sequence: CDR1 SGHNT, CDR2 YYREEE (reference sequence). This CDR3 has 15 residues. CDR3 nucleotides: TGTGCCAGCAGCTCCCTGGACAGGGGGTCCCGGGGCTACACCTTC. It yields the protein CASSSLDRGSRGYTF.

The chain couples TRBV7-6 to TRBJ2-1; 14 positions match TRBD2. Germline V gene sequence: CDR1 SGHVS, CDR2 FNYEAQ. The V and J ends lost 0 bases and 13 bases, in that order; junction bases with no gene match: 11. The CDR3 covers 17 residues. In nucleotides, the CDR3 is TGTGCCAGCAGCTTAGCGTCTAGTCGACTAGCGGGAGGGGCACAGTTCTTC. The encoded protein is CASSLASSRLAGGAQFF.

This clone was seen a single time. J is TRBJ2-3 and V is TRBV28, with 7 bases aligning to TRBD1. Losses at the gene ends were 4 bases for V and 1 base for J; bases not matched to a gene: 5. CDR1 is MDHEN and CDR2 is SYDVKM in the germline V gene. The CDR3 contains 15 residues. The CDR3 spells CASSSPGQGTDTQYF. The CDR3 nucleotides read TGTGCCAGCAGTTCACCCGGACAGGGCACAGATACGCAGTATTTT.

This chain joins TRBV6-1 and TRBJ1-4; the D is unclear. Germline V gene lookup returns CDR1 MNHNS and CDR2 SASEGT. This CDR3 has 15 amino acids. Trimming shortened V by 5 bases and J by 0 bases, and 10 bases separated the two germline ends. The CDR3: CASSLTVTTNEKLFF. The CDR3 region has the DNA TGTGCCAGCAGTCTGACTGTTACAACTAATGAAAAACTGTTTTTT.